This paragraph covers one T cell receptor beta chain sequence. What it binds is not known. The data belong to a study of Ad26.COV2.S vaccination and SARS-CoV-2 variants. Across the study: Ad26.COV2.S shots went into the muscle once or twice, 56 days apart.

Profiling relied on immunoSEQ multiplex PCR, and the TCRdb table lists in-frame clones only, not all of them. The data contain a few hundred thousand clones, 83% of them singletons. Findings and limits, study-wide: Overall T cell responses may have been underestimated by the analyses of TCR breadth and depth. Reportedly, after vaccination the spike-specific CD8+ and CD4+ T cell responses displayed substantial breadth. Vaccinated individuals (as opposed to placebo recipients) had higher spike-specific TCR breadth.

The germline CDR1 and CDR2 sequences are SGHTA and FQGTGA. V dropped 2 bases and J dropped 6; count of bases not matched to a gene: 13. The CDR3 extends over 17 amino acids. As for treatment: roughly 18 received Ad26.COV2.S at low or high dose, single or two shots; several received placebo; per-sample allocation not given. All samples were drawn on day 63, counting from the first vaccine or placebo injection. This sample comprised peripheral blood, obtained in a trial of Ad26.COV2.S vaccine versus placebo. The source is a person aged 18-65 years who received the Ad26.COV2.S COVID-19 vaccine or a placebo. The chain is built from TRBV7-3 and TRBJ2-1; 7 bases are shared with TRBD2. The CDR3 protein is CASSLLTRERFPNEQFF. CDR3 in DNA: TGTGCCAGCAGCTTATTAACGCGGGAGCGGTTCCCCAATGAGCAGTTCTTC.